The 6 T cell receptor beta chains below come from one sample, sequenced in a study of regulatory T cells in long-lasting Graves disease. Building of the TCR beta libraries involved iRepertoire HTBI primers and Arm-PCR of CDR3 regions. MiXCR, run by TCRdb on the multiplex PCR reads, gives a single entry per CDR3 protein. This table has 400,000 or so distinct CDR3 sequences, less than 25% appearing once. Time point given: persistent/refractory GD, antithyroid drugs over 5 years with positive TRAb. TCR sequences were obtained from RNA taken from PBMCs. The sample consisted of peripheral blood mononuclear cells (PBMCs), taken when the disease was refractory, from a patient treated with antithyroid drugs. All receptors come from a female donor with Graves disease.

The sample holds a few counts of this clonotype. V is TRBV29-1 and J is TRBJ2-7; TRBD2 might be the D (5 bases). Trimming shortened V by 5 bases and J by 0 bases, and 23 bases separated the two germline ends. Germline assignment: CDR1 SQVTM and CDR2 ANQGSEA. The CDR3 loop spans 17 amino acids. The CDR3 nucleotides are TGCAGCGTTACGGGGATGTGGAGCAGCCAATCCTCCTACGAGCAGTACTTC. Amino acids: CSVTGMWSSQSSYEQYF.

In its sample, this clonotype was seen many times. The V and J genes are TRBV7-6 and TRBJ2-5, with D possibly matching TRBD1 (7 bases). V was clipped by 6 bases and J by 2 bases, with 13 bases between them. Germline V gene lookup returns CDR1 SGHVS and CDR2 FNYEAQ. This CDR3 comprises 14 residues. This chain's CDR3 is CASSLAGQQETQYF. CDR3 sequence (DNA): TGTGCCAGCAGTTTGGCGGGACAGCAAGAGACCCAGTACTTC.

The genes are TRBV10-3 and TRBJ2-7; TRBD1 agrees at 12 bases. V was clipped by 3 bases and J by 0 bases; unmatched bases: 9. CDR1 is ENHRY and CDR2 is SYGVKD in the germline V gene. The CDR3 runs 18 residues. Here the CDR3 reads CAISETGTGGLGSYEQYF. In nucleotides, the CDR3 is TGTGCCATCAGTGAAACCGGGACAGGGGGCCTGGGCTCCTACGAGCAGTACTTC.

The chain joins TRBV20-1 to TRBJ2-7, with 13 bases aligning to TRBD2. The CDR3 consists of 14 residues. Germline CDR1 reads DFQATT; CDR2 reads SNEGSKA (reference sequence). With 4 bases clipped from V and 6 bases from J, the junction kept 6 bases outside the gene matches. Here the CDR3 reads CSATRTSGRREQYF. In DNA form, the CDR3 reads TGCAGTGCTACCCGGACTAGCGGGAGACGCGAGCAGTACTTC.

This clonotype was seen repeatedly, ten times or more. J is TRBJ2-7 and V is TRBV2; D could derive from TRBD1 or TRBD2 (5 bases each). The V gene lost 0 bases and the J gene lost 0 bases, with 6 bases spanning the gap. CDR1 and CDR2 from the germline V gene are SNHLY and FYNNEI. The CDR3 runs to 14 residues. The CDR3 DNA reads TGTGCCAGCAGTGAAGCTGGGGGCTCCTACGAGCAGTACTTC. Protein product: CASSEAGGSYEQYF. Based on the CDR3 plus reference TRBV2 and TRBJ2-7, the full variable domain is EPEVTQTPSHQVTQMGQEVILRCVPISNHLYFYWYRQILGQKVEFLVSFYNNEISEKSEIFDDQFSVERPDGSNFTLKIRSTKLEDSAMYFCASSEAGGSYEQYFGPGTRLTVT.

The chain is built from TRBV27 and TRBJ2-7, with 7 bases matching TRBD1. This CDR3 is built from 15 residues. Germline trimming cut 6 bases from V and 5 bases from J; bases unmatched to any gene: 13. Per germline, CDR1 MNHEY and CDR2 SMNVEV (reference sequence). The DNA of the CDR3 is TGTGCCAGCAGCCCCCCCAGCAGGGGGTGGGACGAGCAGTACTTC. This translates into CASSPPSRGWDEQYF.